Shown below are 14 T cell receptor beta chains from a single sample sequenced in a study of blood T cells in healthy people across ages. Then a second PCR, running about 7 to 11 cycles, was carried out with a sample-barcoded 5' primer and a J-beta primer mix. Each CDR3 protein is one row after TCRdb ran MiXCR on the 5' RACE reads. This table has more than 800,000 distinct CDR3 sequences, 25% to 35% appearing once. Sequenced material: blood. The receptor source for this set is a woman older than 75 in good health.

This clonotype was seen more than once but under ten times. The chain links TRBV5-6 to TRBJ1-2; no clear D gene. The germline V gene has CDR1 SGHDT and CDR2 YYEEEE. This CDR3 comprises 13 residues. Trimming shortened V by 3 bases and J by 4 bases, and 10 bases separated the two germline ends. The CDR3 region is CASSSDVIYGYTF. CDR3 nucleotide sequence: TGTGCCAGCAGCTCGGACGTGATCTATGGCTACACCTTC.

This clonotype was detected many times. CDR3 sequence reads: CATSLDRGNYNEQFF. DNA of the CDR3: TGTGCCACCAGTCTGGACAGGGGAAACTACAATGAGCAGTTCTTC. The chain is built from TRBV15 and TRBJ2-1; 9 bases line up with TRBD1. V lost 6 bases, J lost 3 bases, and 6 bases stayed unmatched. This CDR3 comprises 15 residues. CDR1 is LNHNV and CDR2 is YYDKDF in the germline V gene (reference sequence).

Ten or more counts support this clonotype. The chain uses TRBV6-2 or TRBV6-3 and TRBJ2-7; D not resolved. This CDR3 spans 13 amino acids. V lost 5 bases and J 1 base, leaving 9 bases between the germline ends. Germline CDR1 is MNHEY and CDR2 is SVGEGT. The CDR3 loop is CASSDASSYEQYF. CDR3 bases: TGTGCCAGCAGTGACGCGAGTTCCTACGAGCAGTACTTC.

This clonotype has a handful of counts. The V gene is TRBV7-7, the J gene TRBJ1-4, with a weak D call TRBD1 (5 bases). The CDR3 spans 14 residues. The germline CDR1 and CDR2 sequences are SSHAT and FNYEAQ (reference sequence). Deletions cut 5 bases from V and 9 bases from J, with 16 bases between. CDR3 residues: CASSPGPRGKKLFF. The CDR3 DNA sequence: TGTGCCAGCAGCCCGGGACCCAGAGGGAAAAAACTGTTTTTT.

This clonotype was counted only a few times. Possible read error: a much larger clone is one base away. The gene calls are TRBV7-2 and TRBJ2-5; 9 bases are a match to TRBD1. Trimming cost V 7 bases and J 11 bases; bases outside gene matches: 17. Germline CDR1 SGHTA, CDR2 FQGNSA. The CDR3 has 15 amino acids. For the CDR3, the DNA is TGTGCCAGCACCTCCGGGACAGGGAATCACAATGAGCAGTACTTC. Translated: CASTSGTGNHNEQYF.

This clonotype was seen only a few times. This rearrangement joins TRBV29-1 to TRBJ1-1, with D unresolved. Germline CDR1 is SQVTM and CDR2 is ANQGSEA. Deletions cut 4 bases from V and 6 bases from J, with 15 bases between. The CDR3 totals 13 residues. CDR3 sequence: CSVGEGIWAEAFF. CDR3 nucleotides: TGCAGCGTTGGAGAGGGAATTTGGGCTGAAGCTTTCTTT.

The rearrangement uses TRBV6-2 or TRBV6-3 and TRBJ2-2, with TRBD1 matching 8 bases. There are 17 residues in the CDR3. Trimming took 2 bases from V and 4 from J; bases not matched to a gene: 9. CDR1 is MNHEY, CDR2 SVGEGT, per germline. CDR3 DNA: TGTGCCAGCAGTTACGGGCGAAGGACAGGGACCACCGGGGAGCTGTTTTTT. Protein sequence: CASSYGRRTGTTGELFF.

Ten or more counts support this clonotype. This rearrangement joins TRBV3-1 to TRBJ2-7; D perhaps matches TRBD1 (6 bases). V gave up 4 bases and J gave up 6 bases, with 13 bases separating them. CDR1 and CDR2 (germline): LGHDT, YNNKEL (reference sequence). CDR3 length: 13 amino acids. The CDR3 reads CASSRTTGFEQYF. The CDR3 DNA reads TGTGCCAGCAGCCGGACGACAGGCTTCGAGCAGTACTTC.

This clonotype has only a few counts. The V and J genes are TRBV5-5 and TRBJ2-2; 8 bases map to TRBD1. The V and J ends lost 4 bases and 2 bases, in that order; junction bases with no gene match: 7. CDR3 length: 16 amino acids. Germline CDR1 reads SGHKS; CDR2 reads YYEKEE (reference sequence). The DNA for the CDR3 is TGTGCCAGCAGCAGAGGACAGGGAATTAACACCGGGGAGCTGTTTTTT. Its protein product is CASSRGQGINTGELFF. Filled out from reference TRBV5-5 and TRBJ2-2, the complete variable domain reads DAGVTQSPTHLIKTRGQQVTLRCSPISGHKSVSWYQQVLGQGPQFIFQYYEKEERGRGNFPDRFSARQFPNYSSELNVNALLLGDSALYLCASSRGQGINTGELFFGEGSRLTVL.

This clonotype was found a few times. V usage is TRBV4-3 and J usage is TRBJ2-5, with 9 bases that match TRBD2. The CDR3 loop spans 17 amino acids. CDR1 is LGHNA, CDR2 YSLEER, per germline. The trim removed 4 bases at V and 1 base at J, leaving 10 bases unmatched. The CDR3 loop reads CASSRGSGGGAQETQYF. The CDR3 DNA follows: TGCGCCAGCAGCCGGGGGTCTGGCGGGGGGGCCCAAGAGACCCAGTACTTC.

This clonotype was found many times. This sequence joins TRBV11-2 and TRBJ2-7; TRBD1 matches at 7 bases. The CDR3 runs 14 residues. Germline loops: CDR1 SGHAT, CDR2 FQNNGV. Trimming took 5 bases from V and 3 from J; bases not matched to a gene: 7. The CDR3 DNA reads TGTGCCAGCAGCGTCCGGGACAGCCTCTACGAGCAGTACTTC. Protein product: CASSVRDSLYEQYF.

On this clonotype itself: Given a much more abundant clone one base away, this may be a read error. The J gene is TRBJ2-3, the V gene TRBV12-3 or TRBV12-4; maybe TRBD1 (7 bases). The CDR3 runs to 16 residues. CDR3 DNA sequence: TGTGCCAGCAGTTTCCGACAGGGACTTAGCACAGATGCGCAGTATTTT. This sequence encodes CASSFRQGLSTDAQYF.

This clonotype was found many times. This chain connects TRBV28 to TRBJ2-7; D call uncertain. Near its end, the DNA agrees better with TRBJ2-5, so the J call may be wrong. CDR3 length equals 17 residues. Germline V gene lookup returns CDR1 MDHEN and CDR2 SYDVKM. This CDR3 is CASSLRRLGSRRETQYF. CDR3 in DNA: TGTGCCAGCAGTTTAAGGCGTCTCGGCTCTAGGCGGGAGACCCAGTACTTC.

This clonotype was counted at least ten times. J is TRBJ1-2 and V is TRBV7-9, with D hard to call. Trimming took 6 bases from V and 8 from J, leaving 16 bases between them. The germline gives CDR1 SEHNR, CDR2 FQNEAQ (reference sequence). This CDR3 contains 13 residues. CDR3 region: CASSPGPRLGYTF. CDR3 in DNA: TGTGCCAGCAGTCCCGGGCCGCGGCTAGGCTACACCTTC.